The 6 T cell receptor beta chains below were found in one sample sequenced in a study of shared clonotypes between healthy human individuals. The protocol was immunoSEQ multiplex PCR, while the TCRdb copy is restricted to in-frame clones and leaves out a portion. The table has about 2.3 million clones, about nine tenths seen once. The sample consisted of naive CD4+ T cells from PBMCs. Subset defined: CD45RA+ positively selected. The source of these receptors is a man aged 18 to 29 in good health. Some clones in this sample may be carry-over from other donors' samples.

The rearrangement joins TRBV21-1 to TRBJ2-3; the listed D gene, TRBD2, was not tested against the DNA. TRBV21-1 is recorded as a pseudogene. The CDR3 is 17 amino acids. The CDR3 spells CASSKALLAGGPNTQYF. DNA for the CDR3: TGTGCCAGCAGCAAAGCGTTACTAGCGGGAGGGCCGAATACGCAGTATTTT.

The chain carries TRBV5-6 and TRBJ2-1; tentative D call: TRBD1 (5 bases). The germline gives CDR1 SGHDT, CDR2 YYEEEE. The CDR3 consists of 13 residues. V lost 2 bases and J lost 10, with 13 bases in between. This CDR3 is CASSLQVPGEQFF. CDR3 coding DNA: TGTGCCAGCAGCTTACAGGTGCCCGGAGAGCAGTTCTTC. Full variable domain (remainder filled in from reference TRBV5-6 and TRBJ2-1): DAGVTQSPTHLIKTRGQQVTLRCSPKSGHDTVSWYQQALGQGPQFIFQYYEEEERQRGNFPDRFSGHQFPNYSSELNVNALLLGDSALYLCASSLQVPGEQFFGPGTRLTVL.

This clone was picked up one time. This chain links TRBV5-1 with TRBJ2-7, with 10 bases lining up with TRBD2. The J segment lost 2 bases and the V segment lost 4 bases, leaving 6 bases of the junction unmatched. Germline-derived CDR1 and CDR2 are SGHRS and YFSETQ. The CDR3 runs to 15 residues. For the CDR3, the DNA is TGCGCCAGCAGCCCGGGACTAGCGAGGCCCTACGAGCAGTACTTC. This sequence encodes CASSPGLARPYEQYF.

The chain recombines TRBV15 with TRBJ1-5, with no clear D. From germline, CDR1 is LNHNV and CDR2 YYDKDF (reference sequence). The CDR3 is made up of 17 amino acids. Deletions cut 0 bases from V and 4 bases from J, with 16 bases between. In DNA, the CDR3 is TGTGCCACCAGCAGAGAACCCCGCCGGAAAGGGAATCAGCCCCAGCATTTT. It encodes CATSREPRRKGNQPQHF.

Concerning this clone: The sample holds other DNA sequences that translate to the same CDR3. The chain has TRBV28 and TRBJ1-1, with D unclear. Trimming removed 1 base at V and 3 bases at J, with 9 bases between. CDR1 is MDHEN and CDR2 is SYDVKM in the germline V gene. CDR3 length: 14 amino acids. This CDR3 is CASSLFRADTEAFF. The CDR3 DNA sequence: TGTGCCAGCAGTTTATTTAGAGCAGACACTGAAGCTTTCTTT.

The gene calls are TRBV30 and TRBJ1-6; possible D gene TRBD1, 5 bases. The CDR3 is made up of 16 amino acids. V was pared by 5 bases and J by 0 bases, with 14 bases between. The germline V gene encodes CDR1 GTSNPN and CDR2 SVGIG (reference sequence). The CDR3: CAWAGTKSSYNSPLHF. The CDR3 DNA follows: TGTGCCTGGGCCGGGACGAAGAGCTCCTATAATTCACCCCTCCACTTT.